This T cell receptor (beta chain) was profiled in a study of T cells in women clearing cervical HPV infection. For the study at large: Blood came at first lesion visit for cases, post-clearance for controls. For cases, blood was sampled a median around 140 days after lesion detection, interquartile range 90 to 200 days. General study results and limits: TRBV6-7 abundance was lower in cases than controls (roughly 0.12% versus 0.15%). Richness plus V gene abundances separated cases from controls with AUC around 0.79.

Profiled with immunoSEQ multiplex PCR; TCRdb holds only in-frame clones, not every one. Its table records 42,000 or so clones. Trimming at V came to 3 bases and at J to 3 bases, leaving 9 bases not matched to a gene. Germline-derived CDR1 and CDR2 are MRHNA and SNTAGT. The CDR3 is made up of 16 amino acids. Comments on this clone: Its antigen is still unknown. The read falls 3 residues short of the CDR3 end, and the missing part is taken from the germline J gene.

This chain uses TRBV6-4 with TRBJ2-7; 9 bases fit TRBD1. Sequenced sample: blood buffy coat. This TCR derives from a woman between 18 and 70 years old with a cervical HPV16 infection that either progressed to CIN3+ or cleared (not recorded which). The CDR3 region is CASSEGTGTGIYEQYF. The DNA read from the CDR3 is TGTGCCAGCAGTGAGGGTACCGGGACAGGGATCTACGAG.